Below are 8 T cell receptor beta chains sequenced from a single sample in a study of blood T cells in healthy people across ages. Using a J-beta primer mix together with a sample-barcoded 5' primer, a second PCR was run for about 7 to 12 cycles. A single record per CDR3 protein comes from TCRdb applying MiXCR to the 5' RACE reads. Found here are hundreds of thousands of distinct CDR3 sequences, approximately 60% of them singletons; the top ten hold around 24%. Sequencing was performed on blood. These receptors came from a man aged 35-49 years in good health.

The chain links TRBV12-3 or TRBV12-4 to TRBJ1-2, with 9 bases matching TRBD1. The junction had 8 bases not matched to a gene; V was cut back by 4 bases and J by 5 bases. The CDR3 spans 15 residues. The CDR3 nucleotides are TGTGCCAGCAGTTCCGGGACAGGGATTTGGTATGGCTACACCTTC. Its protein product is CASSSGTGIWYGYTF.

The J gene is TRBJ2-2, the V gene TRBV4-2; D unresolved. Germline loops: CDR1 LGHNA, CDR2 YNFKEQ. Deletions cut 0 bases from V and 4 bases from J, with 15 bases between. This CDR3 has 17 residues. In nucleotides, the CDR3 is TGTGCCAGCAGCCAAGATCCGGGTGGGAAGCTCACCGGGGAGCTGTTTTTT. The encoded protein is CASSQDPGGKLTGELFF.

This rearrangement joins TRBV6-5 to TRBJ2-1; D call uncertain. CDR3 length: 14 residues. Germline CDR1 reads MNHEY; CDR2 reads SVGAGI. The V and J ends lost 4 bases and 4 bases respectively, with 11 bases between them. DNA of the CDR3: TGTGCCAGCAGTTGGGCGCGGCAGTACAATGAGCAGTTCTTC. Amino acids: CASSWARQYNEQFF.

This rearrangement joins TRBV28 to TRBJ2-3; the match to TRBD2 covers 7 bases. V was pared by 6 bases and J by 5 bases, with 23 bases of the junction left unmatched. Germline lookup yields CDR1 MDHEN and CDR2 SYDVKM. The CDR3 is 19 amino acids. In DNA form, the CDR3 reads TGTGCCAGCAGCTCAAACGAATACCGTCCGCAGGCTAGCGGAGATACGCAGTATTTT. Amino acid sequence: CASSSNEYRPQASGDTQYF.

This clonotype was recorded a few times. The V gene is TRBV13, the J gene TRBJ1-1, with 7 nucleotides matching TRBD1. There are 13 residues in the CDR3. Germline-derived CDR1 and CDR2 are PRHDT and FYEKMQ (reference sequence). After removal of 6 bases from V and 6 bases from J, the junction contained 7 bases not matched to a gene. CDR3 amino acids: CASRLKQGSEAFF. CDR3 DNA: TGTGCCAGCAGACTAAAACAGGGGTCTGAAGCTTTCTTT. Using reference TRBV13 and TRBJ1-1 for the parts outside the CDR3, the full variable domain is AAGVIQSPRHLIKEKRETATLKCYPIPRHDTVYWYQQGPGQDPQFLISFYEKMQSDKGSIPDRFSAQQFSDYHSELNMSSLELGDSALYFCASRLKQGSEAFFGQGTRLTVV.

The chain is built from TRBV6-6 and TRBJ2-1, with 7 bases identical to TRBD2. Losses at the gene ends were 7 bases for V and 2 bases for J; bases not matched to a gene: 8. The CDR3 runs to 15 residues. In germline, CDR1 is MNHNY, CDR2 SVGAGI (reference sequence). The CDR3 region has the DNA TGTGCCAGCACACAGACCCGGGGGGCCTACAATGAGCAGTTCTTC. It yields the protein CASTQTRGAYNEQFF.

The chain is built from TRBV2 and TRBJ2-3, with TRBD1 as a possible D gene (5 bases). V was cut by 7 bases and J by 2 bases, with 16 bases left in between. Germline values: CDR1 SNHLY, CDR2 FYNNEI. This CDR3 spans 15 amino acids. CDR3 DNA: TGTGCCAGCACCGCAGGACACGACCCCACAGATACGCAGTATTTT. This encodes CASTAGHDPTDTQYF.

The chain joins TRBV6-2 or TRBV6-3 to TRBJ2-7; D may be TRBD1 (5 bases). The J call may be incorrect, as the DNA end agrees better with TRBJ2-5. The CDR3 is 14 amino acids. Germline V lookup: CDR1 MNHEY, CDR2 SVGEGT. The CDR3 DNA reads as TGTGCCAGCAGTTTTGGGGCCGTCTGGGAGACCCAGTACTTC. It translates to CASSFGAVWETQYF.